This T cell receptor beta chain originates from a study of blood T cell repertoires in COVID-19. At the level of the study: Samples taken during acute and convalescent COVID-19 were collected in the United States, Italy and Spain.

Original analysis: Estimation of nucleated cell counts was performed using reference gene primer amplification. Method: immunoSEQ multiplex PCR; TCRdb's copy keeps in-frame clones and lacks some. The V and J calls and clone size are taken from that table; D and trimming were inferred from the DNA. Of roughly 220,000 clones in the sample, about nine tenths were seen once. This sequence originates from an older man with acute or convalescent COVID-19. Sequenced input: peripheral blood.

CDR3 bases: TGTGCCAGCAGCATCAGTAACAGGGCAAGTAACACCGGGGAGCTGTTTTTT. Translating gives CASSISNRASNTGELFF. V is TRBV7-2 and J is TRBJ2-2; a possible D gene is TRBD1 (6 bases). Trimming left V 5 bases short and J 2 bases short, with 18 bases between. The CDR3 is 17 residues long. Germline V lookup: CDR1 SGHTA, CDR2 FQGNSA.